The 25 T cell receptor beta chains reported below all come from one sample, sequenced in a study of T-cell reconstitution after alpha-beta-depleted transplantation in children. Unique molecular identifiers were incorporated when the TCRbeta library was constructed. TCRdb fed the PCR reads into MiXCR, producing one record per CDR3 protein. The sample shows a few hundred thousand distinct CDR3 sequences, 9.5% to 13% of them seen only once. The sequenced sample was PBMCs, obtained before TCRalphabeta/CD19-depleted stem cell transplant. These receptors all stem from a boy under three years old with acute myeloid leukemia, due to receive a stem cell transplant.

This chain links TRBV5-1 with TRBJ2-3; 8 nucleotides match TRBD1. V gave up 3 bases and J gave up 2 bases; unmatched junction bases: 2. The CDR3 has 14 amino acids. The germline CDR1 and CDR2 sequences are SGHRS and YFSETQ. The CDR3 loop is CASSSGQVTDTQYF. CDR3 bases: TGCGCCAGCAGCTCGGGACAGGTCACAGATACGCAGTATTTT.

V gene TRBV5-4 combines with J gene TRBJ2-7; D gene unclear. Germline V CDR1 and CDR2: SGHNT, YYREEE (reference sequence). CDR3 size: 13 residues. The V end was cut by 6 bases, the J end by 3 bases, with 13 bases between. CDR3 loop: CASTPDASYEQYF. CDR3 nucleotides: TGTGCCAGCACCCCTGACGCGAGCTACGAGCAGTACTTC.

This clonotype was observed a few times. The rearrangement uses TRBV21-1 and TRBJ2-1; the table's D call TRBD1 went unverified against the DNA. TRBV21-1 is labeled a pseudogene. The CDR3 is 14 residues long. CDR3 DNA sequence: TGTACCAGCAGCAAAGGGGGACAGTCTAATGAGCAGTTCTTC. Encoded protein: CTSSKGGQSNEQFF.

This clonotype occurred many times. The chain recombines TRBV6-5 with TRBJ2-7; possibly TRBD2 for D (5 bases). V lost 7 bases to trimming and J lost 4 bases, with 8 bases between them. The CDR3 totals 11 residues. From germline, CDR1 is MNHEY and CDR2 SVGAGI. The CDR3 sequence: CASMGEYEQYF. CDR3 nucleotide sequence: TGTGCCAGCATGGGAGAGTACGAGCAGTACTTC.

The table lists this clonotype with many counts. V and J are TRBV3-1 and TRBJ2-7; possibly TRBD1 for D (6 bases). Germline V gives CDR1 LGHDT, CDR2 YNNKEL (reference sequence). This CDR3 has 17 residues. Trimming pared 7 bases from V and 1 base from J, leaving 23 bases between. As DNA, the CDR3 is TGTGCCAGCATCGGGATGAACAGGGTCAAGCGATCCTACGAGCAGTACTTC. This gives the protein CASIGMNRVKRSYEQYF.

This clonotype was seen at least ten times. Here the CDR3 reads CASSFPRTRAGELFF. CDR3 DNA sequence: TGTGCCAGCAGTTTCCCCCGGACTAGGGCCGGGGAGCTGTTTTTT. This rearrangement joins TRBV12-3 or TRBV12-4 to TRBJ2-2; 7 nucleotides agree with TRBD2. The CDR3 spans 15 residues. After removal of 3 bases from V and 6 bases from J, the junction contained 7 bases not matched to a gene.

The rearrangement joins TRBV20-1 to TRBJ2-2, with D possibly being TRBD1 (5 bases). V was clipped by 4 bases and J by 0 bases, with 12 bases between them. Per the germline V gene, CDR1 is DFQATT and CDR2 is SNEGSKA (reference sequence). There are 15 residues in the CDR3. The CDR3 DNA reads as TGCAGTGCTAAGTTGTGGGGCGCGAACACCGGGGAGCTGTTTTTT. As protein: CSAKLWGANTGELFF.

Many counts were recorded for this clonotype. The V and J genes are TRBV6-5 and TRBJ1-2; D is possibly TRBD1 (5 bases). There are 17 residues in the CDR3. CDR1 is MNHEY, CDR2 SVGAGI, per germline. The V end was cut by 4 bases, the J end by 4 bases, with 22 bases between. Here the CDR3 DNA reads TGTGCCAGCAGTTCCAATTTGGGACCCCTGCACTTCTATGGCTACACCTTC. Translating it yields CASSSNLGPLHFYGYTF.

This clonotype has more than one count but fewer than ten. J is TRBJ2-1 and V is TRBV28; 10 nucleotides line up with TRBD2. V trimming: 5 bases; J trimming: 10 bases; junction bases outside the gene matches: 11. CDR3 length equals 15 residues. CDR1 is MDHEN and CDR2 is SYDVKM in the germline V gene. The CDR3 nucleotides are TGTGCCAGCAGTCCCCCACTAGCGGGACTTCAAGAGCAGTTCTTC. Residues: CASSPPLAGLQEQFF.

This clonotype was counted between two and nine times. The chain carries TRBV7-6 and TRBJ2-1, with 8 nucleotides matching TRBD1. There are 18 residues in the CDR3. Trimming at V came to 2 bases and at J to 9 bases, leaving 18 bases not matched to a gene. Germline V gene data show CDR1 as SGHVS and CDR2 as FNYEAQ. The CDR3 sequence is CASSLQGAIEALSTEQFF. The CDR3 region has the DNA TGTGCCAGCAGCTTACAGGGGGCAATTGAAGCCCTATCCACTGAGCAGTTCTTC.

There are many counts of this clonotype. V usage is TRBV27 and J usage is TRBJ2-1, with D possibly TRBD1 on 6 matching bases. CDR1 MNHEY and CDR2 SMNVEV come from the germline V gene (reference sequence). The CDR3 length is 11 residues. V was cut by 7 bases and J by 10 bases, with 11 bases left in between. In DNA, the CDR3 is TGTGCCAGCAACTTCGGGACAGAGCAGTTCTTC. This encodes CASNFGTEQFF.

This clonotype occurred many times. In nucleotides, the CDR3 is TGTGCCAGCAGCTTCCACAGGGAATACAATGAGCAGTTCTTC. Translating gives CASSFHREYNEQFF. J is TRBJ2-1 and V is TRBV7-9, with TRBD1 as a possible D gene (6 bases). CDR1 is SEHNR, CDR2 FQNEAQ, per germline (reference sequence). This CDR3 spans 14 amino acids. Trimming took 3 bases from V and 4 from J, leaving 10 bases between them.

Ten or more counts support this clonotype. This chain uses TRBV20-1 with TRBJ2-1; 11 nucleotides align to TRBD2. Germline CDR1 and CDR2: DFQATT and SNEGSKA (reference sequence). This CDR3 is built from 17 residues. V trimming: 4 bases; J trimming: 6 bases; junction bases outside the gene matches: 14. The CDR3 sequence is CSANPPLSGRAANEQFF. The CDR3 DNA sequence: TGCAGTGCTAACCCTCCTCTTAGCGGGAGGGCCGCCAATGAGCAGTTCTTC.

This chain connects TRBV29-1 to TRBJ2-1; 10 positions agree with TRBD2. CDR1 and CDR2 (germline): SQVTM, ANQGSEA. Losses at the gene ends were 7 bases for V and 7 bases for J; bases not matched to a gene: 7. This CDR3 region has 13 residues. The CDR3 nucleotides read TGCAGCGCCGGGACTAGCGTGGGGAATGAGCAGTTCTTC. Its protein is CSAGTSVGNEQFF.

This clonotype has more than one count but fewer than ten. The gene calls are TRBV7-8 and TRBJ1-4, with a tentative D call TRBD1 (6 bases). The V gene's germline CDR1 is SGHVS and CDR2 FQNEAQ. Trimming removed 3 bases at V and 6 bases at J, with 17 bases between. The CDR3 loop spans 16 amino acids. Here the CDR3 reads CASSLQQGFGDEKLFF. For the CDR3, the DNA is TGTGCCAGCAGCTTGCAACAGGGATTTGGTGATGAAAAACTGTTTTTT.

This clonotype has a count of ten or more. The V gene is TRBV10-3, the J gene TRBJ2-1, with unresolved D. Per the germline V gene, CDR1 is ENHRY and CDR2 is SYGVKD. Trimming shortened V by 8 bases and J by 0 bases, and 14 bases separated the two germline ends. The CDR3 consists of 15 residues. This chain's CDR3 is CAIRSPSSSYNEQFF. As DNA, the CDR3 is TGTGCCATCCGCAGCCCGTCGAGCTCCTACAATGAGCAGTTCTTC.

The CDR3 region has the DNA TGTGCCAGCAGTTTATCCAAGAACACTGAAGCTTTCTTT. It codes for CASSLSKNTEAFF. The chain employs TRBV27 and TRBJ1-1, with D unresolved. Trimming cost V 0 bases and J 1 base, with 3 bases left between them. CDR1 and CDR2 (germline): MNHEY, SMNVEV (reference sequence). The CDR3 length is 13 residues.

Ten or more counts support this clonotype. The DNA for the CDR3 is TGTGCCAGCAGCTTAGAGGGACTAGCGGGGGGGCGGAGGGCCAACGTCCTGACTTTC. Translated, it gives CASSLEGLAGGRRANVLTF. The V call is TRBV11-2, the J call TRBJ2-6, with 16 bases fitting TRBD2. J lost 5 bases, V lost 0 bases, and 4 bases had no gene match. Germline CDR1 is SGHAT and CDR2 is FQNNGV. The CDR3 sequence is 19 residues long.

This clonotype was found a few times. CDR3 in DNA: TGTGCCAGCTCGTATAGCGGGGATGGGACCGGGGAGCTGTTTTTT. Translating gives CASSYSGDGTGELFF. The chain joins TRBV2 to TRBJ2-2, with TRBD2 matching over 8 bases. Trimming cost V 8 bases and J 5 bases; bases outside gene matches: 10. The CDR3 contains 15 residues. Germline V CDR1 and CDR2: SNHLY, FYNNEI.

This clonotype was counted a few times. The chain carries TRBV28 and TRBJ2-7; D tentatively reads TRBD1 or TRBD2 (6 bases each). The germline CDR1 and CDR2 sequences are MDHEN and SYDVKM. V lost 7 bases to trimming and J lost 0 bases, with 16 bases between them. This CDR3 has 15 residues. Here the CDR3 reads CASNSGAPPSYEQYF. The CDR3 DNA follows: TGTGCCAGCAATTCGGGGGCCCCCCCCTCCTACGAGCAGTACTTC.

This clonotype was picked up a small number of times. V usage is TRBV29-1 and J usage is TRBJ2-5; the match to TRBD2 covers 7 bases. CDR3 size: 14 residues. Germline V gene data show CDR1 as SQVTM and CDR2 as ANQGSEA. Losses at the gene ends were 7 bases for V and 5 bases for J; bases not matched to a gene: 13. The chain's CDR3 is CSAKRGRSRETQYF. The CDR3 DNA reads TGCAGCGCCAAGCGGGGACGATCCAGGGAGACCCAGTACTTC.

At least ten counts were recorded for this clonotype. This chain connects TRBV3-1 to TRBJ2-1, with unresolved D. The CDR3 sequence is 11 residues long. Germline CDR1 and CDR2: LGHDT and YNNKEL (reference sequence). The V gene lost 3 bases and the J gene lost 12 bases, with 9 bases spanning the gap. CDR3 residues: CASSHGIGQFF. Written as DNA, the CDR3 is TGTGCCAGCAGCCACGGTATCGGGCAGTTCTTC.

A few counts support this clonotype. The chain joins TRBV4-3 to TRBJ2-3; D gene uncertain. Germline V lookup: CDR1 LGHNA, CDR2 YSLEER. Trimming stripped 0 bases from V and 0 bases from J, with 13 bases between. This CDR3 region has 17 residues. Here the CDR3 DNA reads TGCGCCAGCAGCCAAGAGTTTAGTAGATATAGCACAGATACGCAGTATTTT. Its translation is CASSQEFSRYSTDTQYF.

A remark on this clonotype: This may come from a read error, since a much larger clone is one base off. V is TRBV7-2 and J is TRBJ1-1; D remains unclear. This CDR3 comprises 15 residues. Per the germline V gene, CDR1 is SGHTA and CDR2 is FQGNSA. CDR3 nucleotides: TGTGCCAGCAGCTTAGATGCTCACGTGAACACTGAAGCTTTGTTT. It translates to CASSLDAHVNTEALF.

This clonotype was seen repeatedly, ten times or more. The chain links TRBV28 to TRBJ1-6; D not certain. Germline assignment: CDR1 MDHEN and CDR2 SYDVKM. CDR3 size: 15 residues. Trimming took 10 bases from V and 4 from J, leaving 17 bases between them. The CDR3 DNA reads as TGTGCCACCCACGACATGGAGGGATATAATTCACCCCTCCACTTT. Translated, it gives CATHDMEGYNSPLHF.